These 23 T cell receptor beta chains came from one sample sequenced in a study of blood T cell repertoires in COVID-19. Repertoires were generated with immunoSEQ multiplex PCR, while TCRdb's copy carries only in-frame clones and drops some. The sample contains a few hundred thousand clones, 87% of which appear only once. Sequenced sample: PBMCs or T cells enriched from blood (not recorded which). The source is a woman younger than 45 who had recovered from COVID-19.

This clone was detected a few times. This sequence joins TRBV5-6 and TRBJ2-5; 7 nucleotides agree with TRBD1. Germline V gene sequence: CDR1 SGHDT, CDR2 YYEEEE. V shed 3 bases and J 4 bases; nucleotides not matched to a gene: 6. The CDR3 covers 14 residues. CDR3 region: CASSSDREVETQYF. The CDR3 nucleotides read TGTGCCAGCAGCTCAGACAGGGAAGTAGAGACCCAGTACTTC.

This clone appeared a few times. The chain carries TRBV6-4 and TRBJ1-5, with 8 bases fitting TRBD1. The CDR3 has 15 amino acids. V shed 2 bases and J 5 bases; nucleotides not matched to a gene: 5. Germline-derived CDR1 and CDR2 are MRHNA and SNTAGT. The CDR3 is CASSDVAGGDQPQHF. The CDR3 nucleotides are TGTGCCAGCAGTGACGTCGCAGGGGGCGATCAGCCCCAGCATTTT.

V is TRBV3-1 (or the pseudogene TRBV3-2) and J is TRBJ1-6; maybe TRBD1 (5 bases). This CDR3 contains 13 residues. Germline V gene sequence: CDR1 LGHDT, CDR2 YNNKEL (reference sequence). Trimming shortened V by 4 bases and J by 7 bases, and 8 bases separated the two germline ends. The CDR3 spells CASSLEGNSPLHF. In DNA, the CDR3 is TGTGCCAGCAGCCTGGAGGGGAATTCACCCCTCCACTTT.

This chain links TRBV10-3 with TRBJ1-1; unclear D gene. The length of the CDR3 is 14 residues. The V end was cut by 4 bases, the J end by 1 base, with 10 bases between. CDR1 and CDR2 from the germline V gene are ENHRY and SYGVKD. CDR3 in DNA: TGTGCCATCAGTGTGGGCACGACGAACACTGAAGCTTTCTTT. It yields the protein CAISVGTTNTEAFF.

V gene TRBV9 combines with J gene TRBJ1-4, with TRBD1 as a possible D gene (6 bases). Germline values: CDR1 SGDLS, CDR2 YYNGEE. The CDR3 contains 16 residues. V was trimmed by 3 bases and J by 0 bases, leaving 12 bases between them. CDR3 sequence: CASSGTAFATNEKLFF. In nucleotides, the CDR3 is TGTGCCAGCAGCGGGACAGCCTTCGCAACTAATGAAAAACTGTTTTTT. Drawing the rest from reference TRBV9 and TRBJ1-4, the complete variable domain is DSGVTQTPKHLITATGQRVTLRCSPRSGDLSVYWYQQSLDQGLQFLIQYYNGEERAKGNILERFSAQQFPDLHSELNLSSLELGDSALYFCASSGTAFATNEKLFFGSGTQLSVL.

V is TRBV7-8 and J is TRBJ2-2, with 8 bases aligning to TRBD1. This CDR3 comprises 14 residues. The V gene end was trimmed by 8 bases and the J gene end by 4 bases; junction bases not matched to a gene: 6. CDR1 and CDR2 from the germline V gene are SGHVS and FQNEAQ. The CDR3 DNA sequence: TGTGCCAGCCCGGACAGGGTGGGCACCGGGGAGCTGTTTTTT. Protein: CASPDRVGTGELFF.

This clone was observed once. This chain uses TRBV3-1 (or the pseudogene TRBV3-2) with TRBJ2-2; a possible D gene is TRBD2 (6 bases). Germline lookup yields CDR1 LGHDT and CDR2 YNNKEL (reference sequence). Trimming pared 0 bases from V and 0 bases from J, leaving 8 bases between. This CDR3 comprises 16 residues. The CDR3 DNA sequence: TGTGCCAGCAGCCAAGACCCGGGGGCGAACACCGGGGAGCTGTTTTTT. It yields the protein CASSQDPGANTGELFF.

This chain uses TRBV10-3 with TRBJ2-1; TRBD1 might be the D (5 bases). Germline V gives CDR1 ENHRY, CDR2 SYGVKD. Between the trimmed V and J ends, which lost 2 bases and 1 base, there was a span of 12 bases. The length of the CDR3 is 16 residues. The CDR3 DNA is TGTGCCATCAGTGAGCACTCAGGGCAGTCCTACAATGAGCAGTTCTTC. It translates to CAISEHSGQSYNEQFF.

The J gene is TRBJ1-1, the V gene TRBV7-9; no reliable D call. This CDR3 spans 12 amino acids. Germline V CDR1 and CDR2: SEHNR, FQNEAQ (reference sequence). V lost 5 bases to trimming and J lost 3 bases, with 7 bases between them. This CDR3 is CASSPGDTEAFF. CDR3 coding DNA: TGTGCCAGCAGCCCGGGAGACACTGAAGCTTTCTTT.

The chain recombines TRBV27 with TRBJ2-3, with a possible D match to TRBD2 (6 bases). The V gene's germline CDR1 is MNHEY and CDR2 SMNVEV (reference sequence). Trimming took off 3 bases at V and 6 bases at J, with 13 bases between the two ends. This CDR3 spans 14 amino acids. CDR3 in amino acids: CASSFVGGMDTQYF. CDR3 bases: TGTGCCAGCAGTTTTGTGGGGGGAATGGATACGCAGTATTTT.

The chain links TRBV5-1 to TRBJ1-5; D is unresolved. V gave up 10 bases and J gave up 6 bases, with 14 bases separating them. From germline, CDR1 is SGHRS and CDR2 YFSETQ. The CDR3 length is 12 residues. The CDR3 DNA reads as TGCGCCCCCTCCGGGATAGCTCAGCCCCAGCATTTT. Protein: CAPSGIAQPQHF.

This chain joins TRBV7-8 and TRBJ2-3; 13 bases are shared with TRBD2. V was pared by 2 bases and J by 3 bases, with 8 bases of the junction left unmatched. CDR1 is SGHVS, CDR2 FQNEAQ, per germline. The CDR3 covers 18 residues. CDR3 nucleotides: TGTGCCAGCAGCTTACTCAAAACTAGCGGGGGGGGAACAGATACGCAGTATTTT. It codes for CASSLLKTSGGGTDTQYF.

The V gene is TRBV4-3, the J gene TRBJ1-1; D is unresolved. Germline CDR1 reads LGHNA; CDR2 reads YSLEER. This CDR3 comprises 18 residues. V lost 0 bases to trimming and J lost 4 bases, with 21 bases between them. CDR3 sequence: CASSQERFGNSRVTEAFF. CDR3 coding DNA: TGCGCCAGCAGCCAAGAAAGATTCGGTAATAGTCGGGTCACTGAAGCTTTCTTT.

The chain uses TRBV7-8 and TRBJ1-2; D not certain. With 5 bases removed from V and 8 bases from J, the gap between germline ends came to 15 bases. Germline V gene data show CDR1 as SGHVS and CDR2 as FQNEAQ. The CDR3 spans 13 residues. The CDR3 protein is CASSLTRLYGYTF. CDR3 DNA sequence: TGTGCCAGCAGCCTCACTCGTCTGTACGGCTACACCTTC.

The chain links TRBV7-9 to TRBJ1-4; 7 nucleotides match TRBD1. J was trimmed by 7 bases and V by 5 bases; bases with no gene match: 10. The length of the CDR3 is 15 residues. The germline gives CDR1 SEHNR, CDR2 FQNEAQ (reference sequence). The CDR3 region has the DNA TGTGCCAGCAGCACGCACCGACAGGGTAGTGAAAAACTGTTTTTT. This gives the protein CASSTHRQGSEKLFF.

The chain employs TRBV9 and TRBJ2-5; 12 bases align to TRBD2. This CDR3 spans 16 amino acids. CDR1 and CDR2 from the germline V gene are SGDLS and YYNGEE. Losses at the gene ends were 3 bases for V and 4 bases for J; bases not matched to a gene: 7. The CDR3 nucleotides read TGTGCCAGCAGCGCTAGCGGGGGGGCGGTTCCAGAGACCCAGTACTTC. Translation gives CASSASGGAVPETQYF. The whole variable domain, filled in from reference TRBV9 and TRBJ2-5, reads DSGVTQTPKHLITATGQRVTLRCSPRSGDLSVYWYQQSLDQGLQFLIQYYNGEERAKGNILERFSAQQFPDLHSELNLSSLELGDSALYFCASSASGGAVPETQYFGPGTRLLVL.

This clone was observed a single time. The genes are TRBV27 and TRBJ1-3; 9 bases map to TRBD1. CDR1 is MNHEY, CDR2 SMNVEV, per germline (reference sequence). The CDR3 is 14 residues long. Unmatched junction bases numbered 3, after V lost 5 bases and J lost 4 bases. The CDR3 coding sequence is TGTGCCAGCAGTCGGACAGGGGAGGGAAACACCATATATTTT. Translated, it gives CASSRTGEGNTIYF.

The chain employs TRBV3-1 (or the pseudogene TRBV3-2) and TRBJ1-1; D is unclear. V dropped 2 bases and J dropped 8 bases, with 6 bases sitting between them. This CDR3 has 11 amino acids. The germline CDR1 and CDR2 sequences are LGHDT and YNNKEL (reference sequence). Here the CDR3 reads CASSQSREAFF. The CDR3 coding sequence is TGTGCCAGCAGCCAAAGCAGGGAAGCTTTCTTT.

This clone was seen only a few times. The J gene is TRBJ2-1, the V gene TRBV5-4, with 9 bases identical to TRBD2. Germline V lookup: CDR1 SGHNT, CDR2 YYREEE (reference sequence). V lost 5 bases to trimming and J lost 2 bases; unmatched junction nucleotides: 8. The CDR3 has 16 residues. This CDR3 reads CASSSTSGSAYNEQFF. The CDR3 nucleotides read TGTGCCAGCAGTTCTACTAGCGGGTCTGCCTACAATGAGCAGTTCTTC.

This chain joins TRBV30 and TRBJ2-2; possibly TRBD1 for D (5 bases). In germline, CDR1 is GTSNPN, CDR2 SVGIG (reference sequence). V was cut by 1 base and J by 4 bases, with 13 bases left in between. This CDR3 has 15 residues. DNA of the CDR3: TGTGCCTGGAGTGAGTTACAGGCCATCACCGGGGAGCTGTTTTTT. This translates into CAWSELQAITGELFF.

CDR3: CASSLKNRGSGNTIYF. Written as DNA, the CDR3 is TGTGCCAGCAGCTTAAAGAACAGGGGTTCCGGAAACACCATATATTTT. This chain uses TRBV7-2 with TRBJ1-3; TRBD1 aligns across 7 bases. After removal of 2 bases from V and 4 bases from J, the junction contained 8 bases not matched to a gene. Germline-derived CDR1 and CDR2 are SGHTA and FQGNSA. The CDR3 consists of 16 residues. Combining the CDR3 with reference TRBV7-2 and TRBJ1-3 gives the whole variable domain GAGVSQSPSNKVTEKGKDVELRCDPISGHTALYWYRQSLGQGLEFLIYFQGNSAPDKSGLPSDRFSAERTGGSVSTLTIQRTQQEDSAVYLCASSLKNRGSGNTIYFGEGSWLTVV.

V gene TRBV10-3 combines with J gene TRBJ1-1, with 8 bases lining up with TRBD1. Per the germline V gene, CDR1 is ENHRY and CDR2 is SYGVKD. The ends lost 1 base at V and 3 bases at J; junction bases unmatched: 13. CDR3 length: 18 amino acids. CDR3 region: CAISEYGQGAEDHTEAFF. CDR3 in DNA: TGTGCCATCAGTGAGTATGGCCAGGGGGCGGAAGATCACACTGAAGCTTTCTTT.

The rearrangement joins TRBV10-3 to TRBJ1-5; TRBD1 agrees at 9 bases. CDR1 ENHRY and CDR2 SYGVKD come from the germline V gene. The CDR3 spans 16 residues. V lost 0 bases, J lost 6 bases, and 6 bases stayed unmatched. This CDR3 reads CAISESQQGAGQPQHF. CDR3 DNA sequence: TGTGCCATCAGTGAGTCCCAACAGGGGGCTGGTCAGCCCCAGCATTTT.